The 21 T cell receptor beta chains in this list originate from one sample, sequenced in a study of tumor-infiltrating lymphocytes in primary liver carcinoma (dated by TCRdb to 2016 to 2017). Total RNA and DNA were co-extracted from 20-30 mg of bulk tissue with the AllPrep DNA/RNA mini kit, without cell sorting. The listed sequencing device is Illumina HiSeq 2500. Starting from about 550 ng total RNA, TCRbeta-specific cDNA was produced by reverse transcription with a constant-region primer and ProtoScript II reverse transcriptase. The TCRbeta libraries were prepared through three rounds of nested multiplex PCR following a slightly modified ARM-PCR procedure. Each of the first two PCR rounds ran for 10 cycles and used multiplex TRBV1-TRBV30 forward primers together with a Cbeta reverse primer. TCRdb cleaned the public reads at Q25 with fastp, built clones with MiXCR and kept in-frame beta chains. Each CDR3 protein gets just one entry, which takes the most common genes and DNA from the rows behind it. Within this sample are tens of thousands of distinct CDR3 sequences, with 70% to 80% of them counted one time only. The ten largest make up roughly 24% of the sample.

Sequencing input: liver tumor tissue from sampling region 5. This specimen's cell subset or site label, per the study, means: tumor region T5, tumor centre. These receptors all come from a man aged 35 to 55 with primary liver carcinoma and hepatitis B virus infection.

On this clonotype: A junction boundary mismatches the germline segment, possibly from a read error. The gene calls are TRBV29-1 and TRBJ2-7, with a tentative D call TRBD2 (5 bases). The CDR3 covers 12 residues. The germline gives CDR1 SQVTM, CDR2 ANQGSEA. CDR3 residues: CSAGNPMGEQYF. The CDR3 bases are TGCAGCGCCGGGAACCCTATGGGCGAGCAGTATTTC.

This chain uses TRBV4-3 with TRBJ2-1, with 7 bases identical to TRBD2. Germline V gene sequence: CDR1 LGHNA, CDR2 YSLEER. V dropped 0 bases and J dropped 5; count of bases not matched to a gene: 7. CDR3 length: 16 residues. The CDR3 DNA is TGCGCCAGCAGCCAAGATCGCAGCGGGGTGCACAATGAGCAGTTCTTC. The encoded protein is CASSQDRSGVHNEQFF.

Comments on this clonotype: The CDR3 does not close with the conserved phenylalanine or tryptophan, likely indicating a read error. Because the CDR3's place on the DNA is in doubt, the DNA is left out and the CDR3 is given as listed by TCRdb. The gene calls are TRBV6-1 and TRBJ2-2; TRBD2 is taken as the D call from the table, unchecked against the DNA. Including both end residues, the CDR3 is 18 amino acids long. Germline CDR1 and CDR2: MNHNS and SASEGT. The CDR3 sequence: CGSREGLAGGLGTGELLC.

This clonotype was counted at least ten times. The CDR3 DNA reads TGTGCCATCAGTAAAGACGGATCACCCCTCCACTTT. This gives the protein CAISKDGSPLHF. The genes are TRBV10-3 and TRBJ1-6; no firm D call. V was pared by 5 bases and J by 10 bases, with 9 bases between. CDR1 ENHRY and CDR2 SYGVKD come from the germline V gene. This CDR3 is built from 12 residues.

To note about this clonotype: At one end, the junction sequence differs from germline, possibly due to a read error. The chain couples TRBV11-1 to TRBJ2-4; TRBD2 agrees at 7 bases. The germline CDR1 and CDR2 sequences are SGHAT and FQDESV (reference sequence). This CDR3 has 17 amino acids. The DNA for the CDR3 is TGTGCCAGCAGCTTTCCCGGGACTAACGGGACCAAGAACACTCAGTATTTC. Its protein product is CASSFPGTNGTKNTQYF.

The CDR3, as DNA: TGTGCCAGCAGCTTAGCTTCCACTAGCGGAGCTTACCAGCAGTACTTC. Its protein product is CASSLASTSGAYQQYF. This chain uses TRBV7-9 with TRBJ2-7; 8 nucleotides agree with TRBD2. Trimming at V came to 0 bases and at J to 8 bases, leaving 12 bases not matched to a gene. The CDR3 totals 16 residues. Germline loops: CDR1 SEHNR, CDR2 FQNEAQ (reference sequence).

The chain uses TRBV10-3 and TRBJ1-1; a possible D gene is TRBD1 (6 bases). Germline CDR1 ENHRY, CDR2 SYGVKD. The germline V and J ends were trimmed by 1 base and 4 bases, with 19 bases remaining between them. The CDR3 loop spans 17 amino acids. CDR3 nucleotides: TGTGCCATCAGTGAGTGGTACAGGGAGCCGATCGGCACTGAAGCTTTCTTT. Its translation is CAISEWYREPIGTEAFF.

In this sample, this clonotype turned up a few times. The rearrangement links TRBV29-1 to TRBJ2-7; 7 bases align to TRBD1. Germline lookup yields CDR1 SQVTM and CDR2 ANQGSEA. The CDR3 is made up of 12 amino acids. The J segment lost 3 bases and the V segment lost 6 bases, leaving 5 bases of the junction unmatched. The CDR3 region has the DNA TGCAGCGTAAGGACAGGAGGCTACGAGCAGTACTTC. The encoded protein is CSVRTGGYEQYF.

A word on this clonotype: No conserved phenylalanine or tryptophan is present at the end of the CDR3, so a read error is the likely explanation. The chain links TRBV6-1 to TRBJ1-2; no reliable D call. Trimming shortened V by 4 bases and J by 11 bases, and 14 bases separated the two germline ends. From germline, CDR1 is MNHNS and CDR2 SASEGT. This CDR3 has 12 residues. The CDR3 nucleotides read TGTGCCAGCAGTGCCCCCCTATATGATTACACCTCC. This gives the protein CASSAPLYDYTS.

Remarks on this clonotype: Because it lacks the conserved phenylalanine or tryptophan at the end, this CDR3 is likely a read error. The DNA is left out, because the CDR3 cannot be placed on it with certainty; the CDR3 is given as TCRdb lists it. The chain links TRBV6-5 to TRBJ2-5. CDR1 is MNHEY and CDR2 is SVGAGI in the germline V gene. The CDR3 adds up to 17 amino acids, both ends counted. This CDR3 is CASSYSSSGGSQETEYI.

As concerns this clonotype: A much more abundant neighbour one base away suggests this may be a read error. The CDR3 sequence is CASSTNGLWAQAFF. The DNA of the CDR3 is TGTGCCAGTAGCACAAACGGACTGTGGGCGCAAGCTTTCTTT. The chain links TRBV19 to TRBJ1-1; D is ambiguous. Germline V gene sequence: CDR1 LNHDA, CDR2 SQIVND (reference sequence). The CDR3 has 14 amino acids. Between the trimmed V and J ends, which lost 6 bases and 9 bases, there was a span of 20 bases.

The rearrangement links TRBV29-1 to TRBJ1-2; D not certain. V dropped 5 bases and J dropped 7 bases, with 20 bases sitting between them. Germline lookup yields CDR1 SQVTM and CDR2 ANQGSEA. This CDR3 is built from 14 residues. The CDR3 protein is CSVKVDEPGIGYTF. The CDR3 region has the DNA TGCAGCGTTAAAGTCGACGAACCCGGTATTGGCTACACCTTC.

On this clonotype itself: The conserved phenylalanine or tryptophan is not found at the CDR3 terminus, so this likely reflects a read error. The chain couples TRBV5-8 to TRBJ2-6; D possibly matches TRBD1 or TRBD2 (6 bases each). This CDR3 has 15 amino acids. Germline CDR1 and CDR2: SGHTS and YDEGEE. CDR3: CASSSNRDWANVLTL. The CDR3 DNA follows: TGTGCGAGCAGCTCCAACAGGGACTGGGCCAACGTCCTGACTTTG.

The gene calls are TRBV5-1 and TRBJ2-4; TRBD2 might be the D (6 bases). Trimming shortened V by 4 bases and J by 14 bases, and 22 bases separated the two germline ends. The germline V gene has CDR1 SGHRS and CDR2 YFSETQ. The CDR3 runs 14 residues. The CDR3 nucleotides are TGCGCCAGCAGCCTGGGGGGAAGGGGTAATTCCGAGTACTTC. Translating it yields CASSLGGRGNSEYF.

Worth noting for this clonotype: The CDR3 does not end in the conserved phenylalanine or tryptophan, so this is likely a read error. The chain links TRBV12-3 or TRBV12-4 to TRBJ1-1, with a possible D match to TRBD1 (6 bases). The CDR3 runs 12 residues. The germline V and J ends were trimmed by 6 bases and 11 bases, with 16 bases remaining between them. The CDR3 DNA reads as TGTGCCAGCAGGGAACAGGGTGTGCGGGCTTTCATT. It translates to CASREQGVRAFI.

About this clonotype itself: Possible read error: a much larger clone is one base away. The V call is TRBV20-1, the J call TRBJ2-5; TRBD2 matches at 8 bases. The ends lost 5 bases at V and 3 bases at J; junction bases unmatched: 11. Looked up from germline, CDR1 is DFQATT and CDR2 is SNEGSKA (reference sequence). The CDR3 spans 15 residues. The CDR3 nucleotides are TGCAGTGCTCCCAGAGCGGGAGCCCCCAAAGAGACCCAGTACTTC. The encoded protein is CSAPRAGAPKETQYF.

Of note for this clonotype: At one end the junction does not follow the germline gene, possibly because of a read error. The chain combines TRBV4-1 with TRBJ2-7, with D perhaps TRBD1 or TRBD2 (5 bases each). Per the germline V gene, CDR1 is MGHRA and CDR2 is YSYEKL. This CDR3 contains 17 residues. This chain's CDR3 is CTSSQEAQRGQPYVQYF. The CDR3 DNA reads TGTACCAGCAGCCAAGAAGCGCAACGGGGCCAGCCTTACGTGCAGTATTTC.

The gene calls are TRBV9 and TRBJ2-2; D ambiguous. The CDR3 length is 14 residues. CDR1 SGDLS and CDR2 YYNGEE come from the germline V gene. Deletions cut 0 bases from V and 0 bases from J, with 3 bases between. CDR3 DNA sequence: TGTGCCAGCAGCGTAGGGACGAACACCGGGGAGCTGTTTTTT. Its translation: CASSVGTNTGELFF.

Concerning this clonotype itself: One junction end disagrees with the germline gene, perhaps due to a read error. The chain employs TRBV11-2 and TRBJ2-7; the match to TRBD2 covers 11 bases. CDR1 SGHAT and CDR2 FQNNGV come from the germline V gene. The CDR3 spans 20 residues. For the CDR3, the DNA is TGTGCCAGCAGCTTGAGGGAGGGGAGGACTAGCGGGCTCAGCTCATACGAGCGGTATTTC. Translation gives CASSLREGRTSGLSSYERYF.

This clonotype was counted a few times. A much larger clone differs from this one at a single base, so this may be a read error. The rearrangement joins TRBV2 to TRBJ2-2, with a tentative D call TRBD2 (5 bases). V was trimmed by 1 base and J by 2 bases, leaving 11 bases between them. The length of the CDR3 is 16 residues. Looked up from germline, CDR1 is SNHLY and CDR2 is FYNNEI. The CDR3 DNA sequence: TGTGCCAGCAGTGAAGTGGAGGCAGCAAACACCGGGGAGCTGTTTTTT. Translation: CASSEVEAANTGELFF.

In regard to this clonotype: Relative to the germline gene, one junction end is altered; a read error may explain this. V gene TRBV30 combines with J gene TRBJ1-1; the D gene is possibly TRBD1 (5 bases). This CDR3 is 14 amino acids long. Germline CDR1 reads GTSNPN; CDR2 reads SVGIG (reference sequence). This CDR3 reads CTWRWGTVNTEAFF. The CDR3 DNA sequence: TGTACCTGGAGGTGGGGGACGGTGAACACTGAAGCTTTCTTC.